The 24 T cell receptor beta chains below all came from one sample that was sequenced in a study of a mutant IDH1 vaccine in newly diagnosed glioma. Stated time point: baseline, week 1 (first vaccination visit). Treatment indicated: pre-vaccination baseline after standard-of-care therapy. Produced via immunoSEQ multiplex PCR; TCRdb's table is partial and in-frame only. The table shows 15,000 or so clones, with over 75% occurring only once. The sample here was PBMCs, taken from a glioma patient treated with radiotherapy, temozolomide or both. The receptors come from a woman in her forties with glioma. Some clones in this sample may be carry-over from other donors' samples.

The chain uses TRBV18 and TRBJ1-2; D is uncertain. The CDR3 runs to 15 residues. The germline V gene has CDR1 KGHSH and CDR2 LQKENI. Trimming took off 1 base at V and 1 base at J, with 10 bases between the two ends. The chain's CDR3 is CASSPLETDNYGYTF. As DNA, the CDR3 is TGTGCCAGCTCACCACTCGAGACGGATAACTATGGCTACACCTTC. The full variable domain, completed using reference TRBV18 and TRBJ1-2, is NAGVMQNPRHLVRRRGQEARLRCSPMKGHSHVYWYRQLPEEGLKFMVYLQKENIIDESGMPKERFSAEFPKEGPSILRIQQVVRGDSAAYFCASSPLETDNYGYTFGSGTRLTVV.

This clone was counted only a few times. The J gene is TRBJ2-2, the V gene TRBV19; D uncertain. V gave up 5 bases and J gave up 4 bases, with 11 bases separating them. This CDR3 comprises 14 residues. CDR1 is LNHDA, CDR2 SQIVND, per germline (reference sequence). The CDR3 DNA reads as TGTGCCAGTAGTTCCAGGATCCCCACCGGGGAGCTGTTTTTT. Translation: CASSSRIPTGELFF. The full variable domain, with the rest looked up from reference TRBV19 and TRBJ2-2, is DGGITQSPKYLFRKEGQNVTLSCEQNLNHDAMYWYRQDPGQGLRLIYYSQIVNDFQKGDIAEGYSVSREKKESFPLTVTSAQKNPTAFYLCASSSRIPTGELFFGEGSRLTVL.

V and J are TRBV27 and TRBJ2-1, with 7 bases fitting TRBD2. CDR1 and CDR2 from the germline V gene are MNHEY and SMNVEV (reference sequence). The ends lost 6 bases at V and 4 bases at J; junction bases unmatched: 9. This CDR3 spans 15 amino acids. CDR3 in amino acids: CASSPGTGGYNEQFF. DNA for the CDR3: TGTGCCAGCAGCCCTGGGACCGGGGGGTACAATGAGCAGTTCTTC.

J is TRBJ2-5 and V is TRBV11-1; 7 bases fit TRBD2. V was clipped by 7 bases and J by 4 bases; unmatched bases: 6. The CDR3 loop spans 13 amino acids. Germline values: CDR1 SGHAT, CDR2 FQDESV (reference sequence). The CDR3 loop is CASTQTSLETQYF. CDR3 nucleotides: TGTGCCAGCACCCAGACTAGCTTAGAGACCCAGTACTTC.

The chain is built from TRBV5-4 and TRBJ2-1, with D unresolved. V lost 4 bases, J lost 0 bases, and 14 bases lay in between. This CDR3 is built from 16 residues. Germline loops: CDR1 SGHNT, CDR2 YYREEE (reference sequence). CDR3 region: CASSRRDRSSYNEQFF. The DNA for the CDR3 is TGTGCCAGCAGCCGGCGCGACCGCTCCTCCTACAATGAGCAGTTCTTC.

The chain has TRBV6-1 and TRBJ1-2; no clear D gene. This CDR3 has 15 amino acids. Germline CDR1 and CDR2: MNHNS and SASEGT. The V and J ends lost 2 bases and 1 base respectively, with 11 bases between them. In DNA form, the CDR3 reads TGTGCCAGCAGTGAAAAGGGAAACCTTAACTATGGCTACACCTTC. It yields the protein CASSEKGNLNYGYTF.

The rearrangement joins TRBV25-1 to TRBJ1-1, with D perhaps matching TRBD1 (6 bases). V lost 3 bases, J lost 7 bases, and 9 bases lay in between. CDR3 length: 12 amino acids. Germline CDR1 is MGHDK and CDR2 is SYGVNS. CDR3 DNA: TGTGCCAGCAGTGATAGGGGGAATGAAGCTTTCTTT. It translates to CASSDRGNEAFF. Full variable domain (rest looked up from reference TRBV25-1 and TRBJ1-1): EADIYQTPRYLVIGTGKKITLECSQTMGHDKMYWYQQDPGMELHLIHYSYGVNSTEKGDLSSESTVSRIRTEHFPLTLESARPSHTSQYLCASSDRGNEAFFGQGTRLTVV.

The chain joins TRBV5-1 to TRBJ1-2, with D unresolved. The germline CDR1 and CDR2 sequences are SGHRS and YFSETQ. The V end lost 4 bases, the J end lost 8 bases, and 21 bases lay between the germline ends. The CDR3 consists of 15 residues. CDR3 residues: CASSPTEGHNSGYTF. DNA for the CDR3: TGCGCCAGCAGCCCTACTGAGGGTCACAATTCCGGCTACACCTTC.

The chain is built from TRBV28 and TRBJ2-7, with D unresolved. The CDR3 totals 13 residues. Trimming pared 2 bases from V and 4 bases from J, leaving 9 bases between. Per the germline V gene, CDR1 is MDHEN and CDR2 is SYDVKM. CDR3 bases: TGTGCCAGCAGTTTAAGTAGTCCTTACGAGCAGTACTTC. It translates to CASSLSSPYEQYF. Variable domain in full (rest from reference TRBV28 and TRBJ2-7): DVKVTQSSRYLVKRTGEKVFLECVQDMDHENMFWYRQDPGLGLRLIYFSYDVKMKEKGDIPEGYSVSREKKERFSLILESASTNQTSMYLCASSLSSPYEQYFGPGTRLTVT.

The rearrangement joins TRBV5-1 to TRBJ1-5; D is possibly TRBD1 (5 bases). Germline CDR1 is SGHRS and CDR2 is YFSETQ. CDR3 length: 16 amino acids. The ends were cut back, 4 bases at V and 1 base at J, with 15 bases in the middle. CDR3 protein: CASSPGHGGSNQPQHF. DNA for the CDR3: TGCGCCAGCAGCCCAGGACATGGGGGGAGCAATCAGCCCCAGCATTTT.

This clone was picked up one time. The chain recombines TRBV7-9 with TRBJ1-1; no clear D gene. In germline, CDR1 is SEHNR, CDR2 FQNEAQ (reference sequence). The CDR3 loop spans 12 amino acids. The V gene lost 2 bases and the J gene lost 4 bases, with 5 bases spanning the gap. This chain's CDR3 is CASSLLGTEAFF. The CDR3 coding sequence is TGTGCCAGCAGCTTACTAGGCACTGAAGCTTTCTTT.

This clone was picked up a small number of times. CDR3 nucleotides: TGTGCCAGCAGCTTAGGCGGGGTTGAGGAAGCTTTCTTT. Residues: CASSLGGVEEAFF. The V and J genes are TRBV7-2 and TRBJ1-1; no clear D gene. Trimming stripped 1 base from V and 8 bases from J, with 11 bases between. The CDR3 runs 13 residues. In germline, CDR1 is SGHTA, CDR2 FQGNSA.

The chain uses TRBV7-2 and TRBJ2-5; the match to TRBD1 covers 8 bases. V shed 4 bases, J shed 5 bases, and the junction held 12 bases outside the gene matches. Germline V gives CDR1 SGHTA, CDR2 FQGNSA. This CDR3 is 16 amino acids long. CDR3 in DNA: TGTGCCAGCAGCTCACTCGAAGAGACAGGGGAGGAGACCCAGTACTTC. This sequence encodes CASSSLEETGEETQYF.

The rearrangement links TRBV5-1 to TRBJ1-4; TRBD1 matches at 9 bases. CDR1 and CDR2 (germline): SGHRS, YFSETQ. The CDR3 spans 17 residues. With V trimmed by 4 bases and J by 3 bases, 10 bases remained unmatched. The CDR3 DNA reads TGCGCCAGCAGCGGAACCACGGGACAGGGAGCTAATGAAAAACTGTTTTTT. Translation: CASSGTTGQGANEKLFF.

This sequence joins TRBV27 and TRBJ1-2; D not resolved. The CDR3 covers 13 residues. V lost 6 bases to trimming and J lost 2 bases, with 10 bases between them. CDR1 MNHEY and CDR2 SMNVEV come from the germline V gene (reference sequence). The CDR3 DNA reads as TGTGCCAGCAGCAACGACGGGAACTATGGCTACACCTTC. Its protein product is CASSNDGNYGYTF.

J is TRBJ2-5 and V is TRBV30; TRBD2 agrees at 15 bases. The CDR3 runs to 16 residues. The trim removed 5 bases at V and 5 bases at J, leaving 9 bases unmatched. CDR1 is GTSNPN and CDR2 is SVGIG in the germline V gene (reference sequence). The CDR3 region has the DNA TGTGCCTGGTCCGACCCGGGACTAGCGGGAGGTGAGACCCAGTACTTC. Its translation: CAWSDPGLAGGETQYF.

This clone was observed a single time. The V call is TRBV9, the J call TRBJ2-3; D gene unclear. The CDR3 length is 13 residues. CDR1 is SGDLS and CDR2 is YYNGEE in the germline V gene. The V end was cut by 0 bases, the J end by 4 bases, with 6 bases between. CDR3 sequence: CASSVAPPDTQYF. CDR3 sequence (DNA): TGTGCCAGCAGCGTAGCTCCGCCAGATACGCAGTATTTT.

V and J are TRBV27 and TRBJ2-7; TRBD1 or TRBD2 may be the D gene (5 bases each). This CDR3 is built from 15 residues. V lost 6 bases to trimming and J lost 3 bases, with 18 bases between them. CDR1 and CDR2 (germline): MNHEY, SMNVEV (reference sequence). In DNA, the CDR3 is TGTGCCAGCAGGAATACCGGGGCTCTTATCTACGAGCAGTACTTC. Translated, it gives CASRNTGALIYEQYF.

The gene calls are TRBV6-6 and TRBJ2-7, with 7 bases identical to TRBD2. Per germline, CDR1 MNHNY and CDR2 SVGAGI (reference sequence). This CDR3 is built from 15 residues. The V gene end was trimmed by 0 bases and the J gene end by 5 bases; junction bases not matched to a gene: 7. CDR3 amino acids: CASSYSGGERDEQYF. The CDR3 nucleotides read TGTGCCAGCAGTTACTCGGGGGGGGAGAGGGACGAGCAGTACTTC.

This chain links TRBV30 with TRBJ1-6, with D possibly being TRBD1 (5 bases). Trimming removed 0 bases at V and 15 bases at J, with 9 bases between. The CDR3 runs 11 residues. The germline CDR1 and CDR2 sequences are GTSNPN and SVGIG (reference sequence). The DNA for the CDR3 is TGTGCCTGGAGTGTACTAGGGGACCTCCACTTT. It encodes CAWSVLGDLHF.

The DNA of the CDR3 is TGTGCCCACTTCAACGGGGATGGCTACACCTTC. This codes for CAHFNGDGYTF. The chain has TRBV2 and TRBJ1-2; D not certain. The CDR3 has 11 residues. V lost 11 bases, J lost 6 bases, and 13 bases lay in between. The germline V gene has CDR1 SNHLY and CDR2 FYNNEI.

This chain links TRBV7-2 with TRBJ2-6; perhaps TRBD1 as D (6 bases). CDR3 length: 15 residues. Germline loops: CDR1 SGHTA, CDR2 FQGNSA. Deletions cut 7 bases from V and 0 bases from J, with 10 bases between. CDR3 residues: CASTGHSSGANVLTF. The CDR3 nucleotides are TGTGCCAGCACGGGACACTCCTCTGGGGCCAACGTCCTGACTTTC.

A word on this clone: At one of its ends the junction is not consistent with the germline gene, which may arise from a read error. This chain connects TRBV10-3 to TRBJ1-1, with 8 bases that match TRBD1. The V gene's germline CDR1 is ENHRY and CDR2 SYGVKD. The CDR3 is made up of 15 amino acids. The CDR3 protein is CAITEGQALNTEAFF. The CDR3 DNA reads TGTGCCATCACTGAGGGACAGGCGTTGAACACTGAAGCTTTCTTT.

The chain couples TRBV4-3 to TRBJ1-2; D is possibly TRBD1 (5 bases). The V gene's germline CDR1 is LGHNA and CDR2 YSLEER. The CDR3 spans 16 residues. V dropped 0 bases and J dropped 4 bases, with 15 bases sitting between them. CDR3 in amino acids: CASSQDGTSDIYGYTF. CDR3 DNA sequence: TGCGCCAGCAGCCAAGATGGGACGTCCGATATCTATGGCTACACCTTC.